This T cell receptor beta chain was recovered during a study of shared clonotypes between healthy human individuals. Regarding the study as a whole: All-four-donor shared clonotypes had higher generation probabilities than non-shared clonotypes did.

This clone was recorded a few times. Its antigen remains unknown. Trimming removed 3 bases from V and 3 bases from J; junction bases left unmatched: 1. Looked up from germline, CDR1 is LNHDA and CDR2 is SQIVND (reference sequence). The CDR3 is made up of 14 amino acids. Measured with immunoSEQ multiplex PCR; TCRdb has only the in-frame clones, and not every one. Found here are a few million clones, 95% of them singletons; the top ten hold around 0.13%. The source is a man between 18 and 35 years old in good health. The chain recombines TRBV19 with TRBJ1-2; 10 nucleotides match TRBD1. The specimen was naive CD4+ T cells sorted from blood. Sample subset: CD45RA+ positively selected. The CDR3 region is CASSMGQGYYGYTF. DNA for the CDR3: TGTGCCAGTAGTATGGGACAGGGGTACTATGGCTACACCTTC.